The TCR beta chain described here comes from a study of long-term antiretroviral therapy in people with HIV. From germline, CDR1 is MNHEY and CDR2 SMNVEV (reference sequence). The CDR3 runs to 15 residues. Trimming left V 2 bases short and J 3 bases short, with 14 bases between. Comments on this clone: Its antigen is undetermined.

Whole-study findings and limits: ART adherence, viral resistance and therapy changes were not recorded. Transplant donor controls retained higher diversity, though diversity increased after ART. Clones expanded before ART dominated the repertoire at all time points.

Survey-level immunoSEQ v3.0 assays were run. The data were produced by immunoSEQ multiplex PCR, yet TCRdb's version contains in-frame clones alone and is incomplete. The sample includes about 24,000 clones, roughly 79% of them seen just once. The starting material was unsorted PBMCs, obtained at the start of antiretroviral therapy, before treatment. The TCR sequence derives from a woman in her late teens or twenties with HIV. The chain carries TRBV27 and TRBJ2-7; possibly TRBD1 for D (6 bases). The CDR3 here is CASSLNTGSFYEQYF. The CDR3 DNA sequence: TGTGCCAGCAGTTTAAACACAGGGAGCTTCTACGAGCAGTACTTC.